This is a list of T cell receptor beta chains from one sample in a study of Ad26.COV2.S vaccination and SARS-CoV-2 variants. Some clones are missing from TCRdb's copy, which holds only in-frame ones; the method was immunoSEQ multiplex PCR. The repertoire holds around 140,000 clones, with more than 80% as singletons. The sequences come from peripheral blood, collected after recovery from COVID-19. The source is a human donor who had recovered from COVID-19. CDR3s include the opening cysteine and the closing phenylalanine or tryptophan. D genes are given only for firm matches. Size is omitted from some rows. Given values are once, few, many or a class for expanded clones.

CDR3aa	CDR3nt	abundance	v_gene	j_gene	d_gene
CASSQATVGGYGYTF	TGCGCCAGCAGCCAAGCAACGGTGGGAGGCTATGGCTACACCTTC	NA	TRBV4-1	TRBJ1-2	NA
CASSQEYRHTSNEQFF	TGCGCCAGCAGCCAAGAGTATCGGCACACCAGCAATGAGCAGTTCTTC	NA	TRBV4-1	TRBJ2-1	NA
CASSRDRNNSPLHF	TGCGCCAGCAGCCGGGACAGAAATAATTCACCCCTCCACTTT	NA	TRBV5-1	TRBJ1-6	TRBD1
CATNRGTAYEQYF	TGTGCCACCAACAGGGGCACGGCCTACGAGCAGTACTTC	NA	TRBV28	TRBJ2-7	TRBD1
CASSQIAGANVLTF	TGTGCCAGCAGCCAAATCGCTGGGGCCAACGTCCTGACTTTC	NA	TRBV3-1/TRBV3-2	TRBJ2-6	NA
CATGHLNYGYTF	TGTGCCACCGGACACCTAAACTATGGCTACACCTTC	once	TRBV7-8	TRBJ1-2	NA
CASSAAGGWAEAFF	TGTGCCAGCAGTGCGGCAGGGGGCTGGGCTGAAGCTTTCTTT	NA	TRBV6-2/TRBV6-3	TRBJ1-1	TRBD1
CASRDTNNEQFF	TGTGCCAGCAGGGACACAAACAATGAGCAGTTCTTC	NA	TRBV2	TRBJ2-1	NA
CASGLAGGPLDTQYF	TGTGCCAGCGGACTAGCGGGGGGGCCGTTAGATACGCAGTATTTT	NA	TRBV2	TRBJ2-3	TRBD2
CASSQGRSGRLRNTEAFF	TGCGCCAGCAGCCAAGGGCGATCAGGCCGGCTTCGGAACACTGAAGCTTTCTTT	few	TRBV4-3	TRBJ1-1	NA